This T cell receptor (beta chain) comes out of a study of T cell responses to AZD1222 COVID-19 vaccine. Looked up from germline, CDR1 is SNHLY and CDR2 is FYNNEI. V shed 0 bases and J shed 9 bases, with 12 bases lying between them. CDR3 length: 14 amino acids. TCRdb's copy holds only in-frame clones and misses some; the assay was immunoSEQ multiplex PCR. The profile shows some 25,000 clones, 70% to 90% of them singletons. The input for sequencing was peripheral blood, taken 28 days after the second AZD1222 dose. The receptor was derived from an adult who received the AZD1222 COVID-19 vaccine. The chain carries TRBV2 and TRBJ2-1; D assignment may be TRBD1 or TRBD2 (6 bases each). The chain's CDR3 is CASSEASRGGEQFF. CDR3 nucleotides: TGTGCCAGCAGTGAAGCGAGCAGGGGAGGTGAGCAGTTCTTC.